This T cell receptor (beta chain) originates from a study of CD8+ T cells in alopecia areata. Study summary: Tofacitinib exposure lasted 6 to 18 months, followed by 6 months off drug. The study's findings and limits: Especially in alopecia totalis/universalis, lesional scalp showed greater clonality than normal scalp did. Although TCR sharing was seen in mice, sharing across patients was less clear, possibly for HLA-related reasons.

Worth noting for this clone: The antigen remains unidentified.

The V gene lost 1 base and the J gene lost 6 bases, with 12 bases spanning the gap. The CDR3 spans 14 residues. The germline V gene has CDR1 MNHEY and CDR2 SMNVEV (reference sequence). Extraction and reverse transcription of RNA yielded cDNA as the sequencing template. Sequenced by immunoSEQ multiplex PCR; TCRdb stores in-frame clones only, minus some. The sample comprises under 70,000 clones, around 96% of which are singletons, and more than 25% rests with the top ten. Sequenced here: CD8+ T cells sorted from blood, sampled at week 0. This TCR was sampled from a human donor with alopecia areata. The rearrangement links TRBV27 to TRBJ1-2; no clear D. In nucleotides, the CDR3 is TGTGCCAGCAGTTTATACCCCACGACTAATGGCTACACCTTC. Its protein is CASSLYPTTNGYTF.